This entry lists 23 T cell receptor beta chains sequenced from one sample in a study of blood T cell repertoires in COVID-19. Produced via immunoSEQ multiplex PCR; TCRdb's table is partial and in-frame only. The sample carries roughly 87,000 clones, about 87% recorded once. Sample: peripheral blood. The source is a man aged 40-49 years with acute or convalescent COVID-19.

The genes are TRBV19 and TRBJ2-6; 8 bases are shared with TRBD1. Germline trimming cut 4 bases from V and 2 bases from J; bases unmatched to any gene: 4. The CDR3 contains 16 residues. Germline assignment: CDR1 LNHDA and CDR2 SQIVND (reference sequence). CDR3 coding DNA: TGTGCCAGTAGTAAAGGACAGGGAACTGGGGCCAACGTCCTGACTTTC. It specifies CASSKGQGTGANVLTF.

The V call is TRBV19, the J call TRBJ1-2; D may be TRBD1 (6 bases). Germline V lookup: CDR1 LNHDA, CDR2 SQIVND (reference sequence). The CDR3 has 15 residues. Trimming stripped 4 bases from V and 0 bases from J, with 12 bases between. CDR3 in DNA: TGTGCCAGTAGTAGGGCGGACAGACCTAACTATGGCTACACCTTC. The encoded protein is CASSRADRPNYGYTF.

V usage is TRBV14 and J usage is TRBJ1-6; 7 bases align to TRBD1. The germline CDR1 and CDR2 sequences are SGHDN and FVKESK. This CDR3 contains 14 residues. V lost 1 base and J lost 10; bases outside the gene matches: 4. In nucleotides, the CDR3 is TGTGCCAGCAGCCAAGGACAGGGAGGATCACCCCTCCACTTT. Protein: CASSQGQGGSPLHF. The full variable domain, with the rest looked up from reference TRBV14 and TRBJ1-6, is EAGVTQFPSHSVIEKGQTVTLRCDPISGHDNLYWYRRVMGKEIKFLLHFVKESKQDESGMPNNRFLAERTGGTYSTLKVQPAELEDSGVYFCASSQGQGGSPLHFGNGTRLTVT.

The DNA for the CDR3 is TGTGCCAGCAGTGATGGACAGGGGGCACGCGGCTACACCTTC. As protein: CASSDGQGARGYTF. This rearrangement joins TRBV25-1 to TRBJ1-2; 11 bases agree with TRBD1. The CDR3 loop spans 14 amino acids. The germline CDR1 and CDR2 sequences are MGHDK and SYGVNS. Trimming removed 3 bases from V and 8 bases from J; junction bases left unmatched: 5.

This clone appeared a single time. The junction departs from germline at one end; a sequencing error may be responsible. The CDR3 reads CASRQSRDTEAFF. The CDR3 DNA sequence: TGTGCCAGCCGCCAATCCAGGGACACTGAAGCTTTCTTT. The chain employs TRBV3-1 (or the pseudogene TRBV3-2) and TRBJ1-1; weak D call: TRBD1 (5 bases). Germline-derived CDR1 and CDR2 are LGHDT and YNNKEL (reference sequence). The CDR3 is 13 residues long.

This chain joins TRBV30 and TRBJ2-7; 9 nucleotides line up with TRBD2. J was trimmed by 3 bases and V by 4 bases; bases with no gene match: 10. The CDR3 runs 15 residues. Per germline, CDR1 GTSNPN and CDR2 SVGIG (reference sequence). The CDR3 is CAWTSSGRPYYEQYF. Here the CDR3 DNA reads TGTGCCTGGACCTCAAGCGGGAGGCCCTACTACGAGCAGTACTTC.

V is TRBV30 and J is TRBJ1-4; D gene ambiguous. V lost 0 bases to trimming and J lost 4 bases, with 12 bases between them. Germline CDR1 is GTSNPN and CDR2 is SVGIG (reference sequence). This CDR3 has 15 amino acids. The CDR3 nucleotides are TGTGCCTGGAGTGTACGCGGGCGGGGTAATGAAAAACTGTTTTTT. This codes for CAWSVRGRGNEKLFF.

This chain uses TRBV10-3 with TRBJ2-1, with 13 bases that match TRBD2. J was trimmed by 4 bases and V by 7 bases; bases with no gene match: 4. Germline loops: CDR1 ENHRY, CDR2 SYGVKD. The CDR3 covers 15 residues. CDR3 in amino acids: CAITGTSGTYNEQFF. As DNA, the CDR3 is TGTGCCATCACCGGGACTAGCGGGACGTACAATGAGCAGTTCTTC.

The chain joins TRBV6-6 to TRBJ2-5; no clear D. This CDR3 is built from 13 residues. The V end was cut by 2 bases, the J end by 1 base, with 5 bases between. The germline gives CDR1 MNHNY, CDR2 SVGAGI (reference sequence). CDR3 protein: CASSYRVQETQYF. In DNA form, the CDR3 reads TGTGCCAGCAGTTACAGAGTCCAAGAGACCCAGTACTTC.

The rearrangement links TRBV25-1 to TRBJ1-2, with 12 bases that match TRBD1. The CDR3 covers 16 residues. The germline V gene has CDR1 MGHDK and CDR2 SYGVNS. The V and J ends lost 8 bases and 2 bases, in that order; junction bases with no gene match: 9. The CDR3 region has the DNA TGTGCCAGCCGGGGGACAGGGGGCGAAATAAACTATGGCTACACCTTC. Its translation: CASRGTGGEINYGYTF.

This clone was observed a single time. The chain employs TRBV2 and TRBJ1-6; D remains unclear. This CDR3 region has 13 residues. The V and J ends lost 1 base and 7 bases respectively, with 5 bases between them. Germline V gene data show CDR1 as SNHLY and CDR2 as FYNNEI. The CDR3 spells CASSEGANSPLHF. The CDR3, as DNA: TGTGCCAGCAGTGAAGGGGCCAATTCACCCCTCCACTTT.

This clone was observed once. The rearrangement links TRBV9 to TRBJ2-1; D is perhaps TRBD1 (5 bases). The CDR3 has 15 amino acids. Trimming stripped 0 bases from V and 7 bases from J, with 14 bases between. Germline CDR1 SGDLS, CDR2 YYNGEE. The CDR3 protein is CASSVDFDSRNEQFF. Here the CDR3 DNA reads TGTGCCAGCAGCGTAGATTTCGACAGCCGAAATGAGCAGTTCTTC. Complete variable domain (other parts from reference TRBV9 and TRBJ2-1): DSGVTQTPKHLITATGQRVTLRCSPRSGDLSVYWYQQSLDQGLQFLIQYYNGEERAKGNILERFSAQQFPDLHSELNLSSLELGDSALYFCASSVDFDSRNEQFFGPGTRLTVL.

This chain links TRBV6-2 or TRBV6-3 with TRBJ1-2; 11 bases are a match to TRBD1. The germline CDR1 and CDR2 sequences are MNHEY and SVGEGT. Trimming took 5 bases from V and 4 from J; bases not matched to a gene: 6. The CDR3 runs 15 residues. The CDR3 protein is CASSKAGTGGYGYTF. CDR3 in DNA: TGTGCCAGCAGTAAAGCCGGGACAGGGGGCTATGGCTACACCTTC.

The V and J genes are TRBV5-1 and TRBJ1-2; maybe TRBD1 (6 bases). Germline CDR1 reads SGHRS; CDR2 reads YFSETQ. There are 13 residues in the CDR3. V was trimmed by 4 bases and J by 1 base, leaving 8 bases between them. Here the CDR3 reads CASSTDSNYGYTF. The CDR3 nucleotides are TGCGCCAGCAGCACGGACAGTAACTATGGCTACACCTTC.

CDR3 bases: TGTGCCAGCAGTGAAGGCCCCACATTCTTC. Its translation: CASSEGPTFF. The chain is built from TRBV2 and TRBJ2-1, with D hard to call. Trimming cost V 1 base and J 16 bases, with 8 bases left between them. Germline CDR1 reads SNHLY; CDR2 reads FYNNEI. The CDR3 runs to 10 residues.

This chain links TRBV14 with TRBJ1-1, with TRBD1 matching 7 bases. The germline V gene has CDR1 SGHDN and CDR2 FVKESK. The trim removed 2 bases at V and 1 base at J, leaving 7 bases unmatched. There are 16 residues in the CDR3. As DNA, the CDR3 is TGTGCCAGCAGCCAACTTCGACAGGGTCGGAACACTGAAGCTTTCTTT. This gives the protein CASSQLRQGRNTEAFF. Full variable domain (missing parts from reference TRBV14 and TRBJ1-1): EAGVTQFPSHSVIEKGQTVTLRCDPISGHDNLYWYRRVMGKEIKFLLHFVKESKQDESGMPNNRFLAERTGGTYSTLKVQPAELEDSGVYFCASSQLRQGRNTEAFFGQGTRLTVV.

This chain's CDR3 is CAWRGDSYEQYF. The CDR3 DNA follows: TGTGCCTGGAGGGGAGACTCCTACGAGCAGTACTTC. V is TRBV30 and J is TRBJ2-7; possibly TRBD2 for D (5 bases). The CDR3 loop spans 12 amino acids. V was clipped by 3 bases and J by 0 bases, with 6 bases between them. The germline V gene has CDR1 GTSNPN and CDR2 SVGIG (reference sequence).

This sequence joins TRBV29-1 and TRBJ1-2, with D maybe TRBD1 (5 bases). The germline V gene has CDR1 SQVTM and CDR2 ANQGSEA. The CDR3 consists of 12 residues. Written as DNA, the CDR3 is TGCGCGTCTTGGGCAGGGAATGATGGCTACACCTTC. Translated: CASWAGNDGYTF. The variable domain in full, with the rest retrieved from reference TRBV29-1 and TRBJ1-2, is SAVISQKPSRDICQRGTSLTIQCQVDSQVTMMFWYRQQPGQSLTLIATANQGSEATYESGFVIDKFPISRPNLTFSTLTVSNMSPEDSSIYLCASWAGNDGYTFGSGTRLTVV.

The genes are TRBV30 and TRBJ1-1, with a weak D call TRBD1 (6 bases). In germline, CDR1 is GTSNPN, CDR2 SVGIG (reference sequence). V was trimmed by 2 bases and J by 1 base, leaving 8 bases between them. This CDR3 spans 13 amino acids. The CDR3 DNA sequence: TGTGCCTGGAGTTTGGGACAGAACACTGAAGCTTTCTTT. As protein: CAWSLGQNTEAFF. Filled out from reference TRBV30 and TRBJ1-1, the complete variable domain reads SQTIHQWPATLVQPVGSPLSLECTVEGTSNPNLYWYRQAAGRGLQLLFYSVGIGQISSEVPQNLSASRPQDRQFILSSKKLLLSDSGFYLCAWSLGQNTEAFFGQGTRLTVV.

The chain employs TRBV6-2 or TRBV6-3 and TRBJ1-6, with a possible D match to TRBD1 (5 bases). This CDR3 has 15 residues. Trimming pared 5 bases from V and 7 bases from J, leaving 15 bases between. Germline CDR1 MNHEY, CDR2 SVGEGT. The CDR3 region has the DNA TGTGCCAGCAGTCAAGAGGGACTTCCGAATTCACCCCTCCACTTT. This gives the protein CASSQEGLPNSPLHF.

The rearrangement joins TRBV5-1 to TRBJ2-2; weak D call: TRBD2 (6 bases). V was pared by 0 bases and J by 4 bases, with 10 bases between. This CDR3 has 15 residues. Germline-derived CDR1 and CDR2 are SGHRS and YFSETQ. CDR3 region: CASSLGQGGTGELFF. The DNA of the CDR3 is TGCGCCAGCAGCTTGGGGCAGGGAGGCACCGGGGAGCTGTTTTTT.

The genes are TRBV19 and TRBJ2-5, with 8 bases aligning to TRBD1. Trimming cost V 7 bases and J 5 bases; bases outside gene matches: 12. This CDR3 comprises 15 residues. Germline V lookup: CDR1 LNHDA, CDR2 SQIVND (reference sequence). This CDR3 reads CASNSGTGAGETQYF. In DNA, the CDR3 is TGTGCCAGTAACAGTGGGACAGGTGCTGGGGAGACCCAGTACTTC.

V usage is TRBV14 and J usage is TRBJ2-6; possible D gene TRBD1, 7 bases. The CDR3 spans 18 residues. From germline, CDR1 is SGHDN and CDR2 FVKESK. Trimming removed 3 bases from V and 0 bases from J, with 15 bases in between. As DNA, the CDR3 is TGTGCCAGCAGCCATCCAGGGGGGTTGATCTCTGGGGCCAACGTCCTGACTTTC. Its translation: CASSHPGGLISGANVLTF.